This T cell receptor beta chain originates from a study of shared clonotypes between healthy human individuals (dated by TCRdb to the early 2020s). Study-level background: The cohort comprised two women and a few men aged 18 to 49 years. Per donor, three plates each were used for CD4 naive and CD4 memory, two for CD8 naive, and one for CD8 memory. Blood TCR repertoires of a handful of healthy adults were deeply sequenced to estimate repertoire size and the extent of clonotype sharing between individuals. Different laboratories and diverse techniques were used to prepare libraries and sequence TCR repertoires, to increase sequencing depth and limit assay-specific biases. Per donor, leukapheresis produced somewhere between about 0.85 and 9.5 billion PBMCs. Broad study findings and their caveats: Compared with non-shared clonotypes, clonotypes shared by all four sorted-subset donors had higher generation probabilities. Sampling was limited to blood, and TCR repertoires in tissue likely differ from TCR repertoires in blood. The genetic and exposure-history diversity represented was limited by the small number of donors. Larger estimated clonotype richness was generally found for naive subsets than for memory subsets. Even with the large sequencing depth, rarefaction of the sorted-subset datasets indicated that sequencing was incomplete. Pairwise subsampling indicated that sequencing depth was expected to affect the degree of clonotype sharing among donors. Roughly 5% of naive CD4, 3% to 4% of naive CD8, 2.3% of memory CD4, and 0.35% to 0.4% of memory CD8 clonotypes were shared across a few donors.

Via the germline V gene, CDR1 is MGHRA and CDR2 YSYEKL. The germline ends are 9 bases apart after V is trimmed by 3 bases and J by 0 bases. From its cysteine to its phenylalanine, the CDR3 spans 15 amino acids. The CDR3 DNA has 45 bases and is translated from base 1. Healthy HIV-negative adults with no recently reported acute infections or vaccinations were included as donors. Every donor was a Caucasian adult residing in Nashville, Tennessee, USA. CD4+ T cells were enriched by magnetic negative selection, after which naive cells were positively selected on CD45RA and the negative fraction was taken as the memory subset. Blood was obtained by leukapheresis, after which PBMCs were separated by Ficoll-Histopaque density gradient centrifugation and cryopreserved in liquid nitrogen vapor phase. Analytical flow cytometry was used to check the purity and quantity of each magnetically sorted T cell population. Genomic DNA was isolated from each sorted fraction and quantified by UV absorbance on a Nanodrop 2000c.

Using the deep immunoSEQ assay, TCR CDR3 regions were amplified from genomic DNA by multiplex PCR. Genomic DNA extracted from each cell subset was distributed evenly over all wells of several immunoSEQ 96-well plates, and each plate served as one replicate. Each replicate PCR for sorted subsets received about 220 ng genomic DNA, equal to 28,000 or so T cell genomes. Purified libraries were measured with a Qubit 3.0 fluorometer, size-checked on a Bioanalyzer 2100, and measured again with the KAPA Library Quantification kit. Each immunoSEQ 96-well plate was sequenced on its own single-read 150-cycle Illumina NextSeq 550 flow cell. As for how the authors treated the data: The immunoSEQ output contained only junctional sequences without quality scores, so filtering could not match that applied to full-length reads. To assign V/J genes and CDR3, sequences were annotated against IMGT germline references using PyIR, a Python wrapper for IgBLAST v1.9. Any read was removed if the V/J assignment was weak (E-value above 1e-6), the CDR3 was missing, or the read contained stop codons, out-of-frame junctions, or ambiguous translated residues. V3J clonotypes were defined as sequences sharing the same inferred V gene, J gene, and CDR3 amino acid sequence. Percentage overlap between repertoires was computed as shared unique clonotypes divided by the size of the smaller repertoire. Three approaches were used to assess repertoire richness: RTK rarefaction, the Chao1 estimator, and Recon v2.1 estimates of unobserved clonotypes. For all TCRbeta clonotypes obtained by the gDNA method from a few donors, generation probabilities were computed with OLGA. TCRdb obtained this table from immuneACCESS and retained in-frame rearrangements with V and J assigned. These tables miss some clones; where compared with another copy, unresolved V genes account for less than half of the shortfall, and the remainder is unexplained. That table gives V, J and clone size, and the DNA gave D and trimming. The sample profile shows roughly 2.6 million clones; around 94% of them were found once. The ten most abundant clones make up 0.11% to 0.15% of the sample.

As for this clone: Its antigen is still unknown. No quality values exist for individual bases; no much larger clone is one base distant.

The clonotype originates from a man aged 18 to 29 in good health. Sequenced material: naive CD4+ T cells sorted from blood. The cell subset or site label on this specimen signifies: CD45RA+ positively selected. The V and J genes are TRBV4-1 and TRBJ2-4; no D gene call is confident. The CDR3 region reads CASSQINLAKNIQYF. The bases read TGCGCCAGCAGCCAGATTAACTTAGCCAAAAACATTCAGTACTTC.